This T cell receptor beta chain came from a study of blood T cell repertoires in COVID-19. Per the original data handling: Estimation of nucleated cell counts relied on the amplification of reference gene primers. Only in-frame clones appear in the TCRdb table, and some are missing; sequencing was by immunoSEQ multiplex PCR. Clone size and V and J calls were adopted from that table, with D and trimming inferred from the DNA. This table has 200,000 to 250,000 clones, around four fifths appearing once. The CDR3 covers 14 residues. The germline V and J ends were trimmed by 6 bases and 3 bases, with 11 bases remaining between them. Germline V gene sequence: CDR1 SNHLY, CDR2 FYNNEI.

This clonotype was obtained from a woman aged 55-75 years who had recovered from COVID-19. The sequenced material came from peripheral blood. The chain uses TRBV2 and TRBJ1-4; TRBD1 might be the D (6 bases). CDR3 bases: TGTGCCAGCAGGGAGACAGGCGCTAATGAAAAACTGTTTTTT. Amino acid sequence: CASRETGANEKLFF.